This T cell receptor (beta chain) was retrieved from a study of T-cell reconstitution after alpha-beta-depleted transplantation in children. Notes on the study in general: Several hundred expanded graft clones reportedly gave rise to the alpha-beta T cells present about two months after transplant.

TCRbeta library construction was performed incorporating unique molecular identifiers. TCRdb reprocessed the PCR reads via MiXCR and lists one record per CDR3 protein. The top ten clones hold around 2.2% of a sample with 450,000 to 600,000 distinct CDR3 sequences, about an eighth of them seen once. In this sample, this clonotype turned up a few times. Its target is not known. Trimming removed 2 bases at V and 0 bases at J, with 11 bases between. CDR1 is MDHEN and CDR2 is SYDVKM in the germline V gene. The CDR3 runs to 15 residues. The rearrangement joins TRBV28 to TRBJ2-7, with D possibly TRBD2 on 6 matching bases. Sequenced here: PBMCs, mostly from graft donor cells, sampled 360 days after TCRalphabeta/CD19-depleted stem cell transplant. This clonotype was obtained from a male patient younger than 18 who had a stem cell transplant for acute myeloid leukemia, so the T cells may come from the graft donor. The DNA of the CDR3 is TGTGCCAGCAGTTTAAGTAGCGGCTACTCCTACGAGCAGTACTTC. Protein product: CASSLSSGYSYEQYF.